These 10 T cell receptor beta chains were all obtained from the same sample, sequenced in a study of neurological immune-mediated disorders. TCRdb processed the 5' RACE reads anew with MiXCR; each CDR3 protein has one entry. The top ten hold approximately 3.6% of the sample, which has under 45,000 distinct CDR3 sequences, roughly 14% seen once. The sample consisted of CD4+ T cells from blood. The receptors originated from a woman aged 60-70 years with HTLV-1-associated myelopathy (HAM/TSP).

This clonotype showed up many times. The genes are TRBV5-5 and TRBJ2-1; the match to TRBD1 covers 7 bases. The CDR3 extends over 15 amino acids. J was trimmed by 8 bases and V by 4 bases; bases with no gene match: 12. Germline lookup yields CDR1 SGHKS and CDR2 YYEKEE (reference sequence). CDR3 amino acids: CASSLRDSLFDEQFF. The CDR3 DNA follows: TGTGCCAGCAGCCTCCGGGACAGTTTATTCGATGAGCAGTTCTTC.

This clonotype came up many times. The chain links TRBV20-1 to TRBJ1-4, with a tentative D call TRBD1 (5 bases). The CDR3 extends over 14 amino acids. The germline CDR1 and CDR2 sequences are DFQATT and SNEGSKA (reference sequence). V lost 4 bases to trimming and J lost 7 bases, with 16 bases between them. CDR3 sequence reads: CSATGVGGLEKLFF. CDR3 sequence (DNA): TGCAGTGCTACAGGAGTTGGGGGACTTGAAAAACTGTTTTTT.

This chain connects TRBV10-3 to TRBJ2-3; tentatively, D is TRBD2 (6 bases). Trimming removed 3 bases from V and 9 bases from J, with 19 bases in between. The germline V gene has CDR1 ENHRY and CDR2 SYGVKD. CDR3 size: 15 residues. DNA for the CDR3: TGTGCCATCAGTGAACCAGTGGGGGGACCGGGGACGCAGTATTTT. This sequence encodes CAISEPVGGPGTQYF.

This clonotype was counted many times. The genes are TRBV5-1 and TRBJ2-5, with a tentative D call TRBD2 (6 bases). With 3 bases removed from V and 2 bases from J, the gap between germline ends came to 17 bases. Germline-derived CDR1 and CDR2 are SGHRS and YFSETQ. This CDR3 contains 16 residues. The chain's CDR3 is CASSWTVGGGQETQYF. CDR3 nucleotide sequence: TGCGCCAGCAGCTGGACGGTCGGAGGAGGGCAAGAGACCCAGTACTTC.

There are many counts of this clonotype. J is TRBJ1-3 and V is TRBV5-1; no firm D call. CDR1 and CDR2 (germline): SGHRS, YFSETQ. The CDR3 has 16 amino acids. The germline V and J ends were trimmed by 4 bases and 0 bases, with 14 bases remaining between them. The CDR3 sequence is CASSPDGDSSGNTIYF. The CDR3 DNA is TGCGCCAGCAGCCCGGACGGGGATAGCTCTGGAAACACCATATATTTT.

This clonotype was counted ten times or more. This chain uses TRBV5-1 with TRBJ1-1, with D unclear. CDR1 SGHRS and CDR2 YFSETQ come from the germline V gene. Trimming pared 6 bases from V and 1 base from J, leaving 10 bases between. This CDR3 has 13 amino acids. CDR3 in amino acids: CASKDQENTEAFF. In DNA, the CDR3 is TGCGCCAGCAAGGACCAGGAGAACACTGAAGCTTTCTTT.

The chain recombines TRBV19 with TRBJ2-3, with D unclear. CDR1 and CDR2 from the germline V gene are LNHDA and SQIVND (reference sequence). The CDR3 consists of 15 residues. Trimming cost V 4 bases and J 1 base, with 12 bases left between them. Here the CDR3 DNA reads TGTGCCAGTAGTAATCCGGATGGCGGCACAGATACGCAGTATTTT. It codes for CASSNPDGGTDTQYF.

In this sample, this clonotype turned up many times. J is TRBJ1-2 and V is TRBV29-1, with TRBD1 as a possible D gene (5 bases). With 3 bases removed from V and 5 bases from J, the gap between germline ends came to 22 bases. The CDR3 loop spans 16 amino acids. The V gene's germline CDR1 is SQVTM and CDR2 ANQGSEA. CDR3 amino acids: CSVDSKRRGVGYGYTF. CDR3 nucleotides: TGCAGCGTTGACAGCAAGCGTAGGGGAGTCGGGTATGGCTACACCTTC. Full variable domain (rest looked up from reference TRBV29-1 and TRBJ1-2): SAVISQKPSRDICQRGTSLTIQCQVDSQVTMMFWYRQQPGQSLTLIATANQGSEATYESGFVIDKFPISRPNLTFSTLTVSNMSPEDSSIYLCSVDSKRRGVGYGYTFGSGTRLTVV.

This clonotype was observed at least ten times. The chain's CDR3 is CASSPRVGGTGFGEKLFF. CDR3 in DNA: TGCGCCAGCAGCCCCCGGGTGGGGGGCACTGGCTTCGGTGAAAAACTGTTTTTT. The J gene is TRBJ1-4, the V gene TRBV5-1, with a tentative D call TRBD1 (6 bases). V dropped 4 bases and J dropped 7 bases, with 26 bases sitting between them. CDR1 SGHRS and CDR2 YFSETQ come from the germline V gene. The length of the CDR3 is 18 residues.

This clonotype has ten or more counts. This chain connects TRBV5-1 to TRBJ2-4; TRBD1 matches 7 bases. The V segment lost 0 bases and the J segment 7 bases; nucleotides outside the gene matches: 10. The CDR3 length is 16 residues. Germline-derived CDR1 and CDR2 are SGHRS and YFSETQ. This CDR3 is CASSLGRGGSMNIQYF. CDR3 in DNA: TGCGCCAGCAGCTTGGGTAGAGGGGGCTCGATGAACATTCAGTACTTC.